Reported below is one T cell receptor beta chain. With a much larger clone just one base away, this may be a read error. V lost 2 bases and J 7 bases, leaving 24 bases between the germline ends. The germline gives CDR1 SQVTM, CDR2 ANQGSEA. The CDR3 runs to 16 residues. With a J-beta primer mix and a sample-barcoded 5' primer, a second PCR ran about 7 to 12 cycles. One entry per CDR3 protein results from TCRdb running MiXCR on the 5' RACE reads. The data show 600,000 to 800,000 distinct CDR3 sequences, around 50% seen once. This entry is derived from a study of blood T cells in healthy people across ages.

Input material: blood. The TCR sequence derives from a woman of 80 years or more in good health. The gene calls are TRBV29-1 and TRBJ2-7; D not resolved. The chain's CDR3 is CSVEPRTHSSCNEQYF. CDR3 bases: TGCAGCGTTGAACCCCGAACTCATTCTTCCTGCAATGAGCAGTACTTC.